The clone carrying this TCR beta chain turned up a few times. Its antigen is as yet unknown. The CDR3 has 15 amino acids. The germline V gene encodes CDR1 MNHNY and CDR2 SVGAGI (reference sequence). Trimming took 5 bases from V and 2 from J; bases not matched to a gene: 4. This entry belongs to a study of identical twins' blood T cells. Study conclusions and caveats: Each donor's most abundant TCRbeta clonotypes shared more CDR3 sequences with her twin than unrelated donors.

TCRdb itself ran the 5' RACE reads through MiXCR, one entry per CDR3 protein. The sample records fewer than 450,000 distinct CDR3 sequences, over 25% being singletons. Sequencing input: PBMCs. The V and J genes are TRBV6-6 and TRBJ2-3; 10 nucleotides agree with TRBD1. This sequence originates from a woman aged 18-49 years in good health. The CDR3 region is CASSRTGGDTDTQYF. The CDR3 nucleotides read TGTGCCAGCAGTCGGACAGGGGGAGACACAGATACGCAGTATTTT.